This T cell receptor (beta chain) comes out of a study of beta chain features in type 1 diabetes. Overall study results and limits: Among patients, naive, central memory and Treg TCRB repertoires appeared more similar than among healthy donors. All four CD4+ subsets from Type 1 diabetes patients carried moderately but significantly shorter TCRB CDR3s. A potential PCR bias toward shorter templates would be equal in patient and control samples.

On this clone itself: What it binds is not known.

The entirety of the isolated RNA underwent reverse transcription, so expressed TCRB transcripts were sequenced. The table came from immunoSEQ multiplex PCR; TCRdb's copy has only in-frame clones and leaves some out. The sample includes 900,000 or so clones, under 20% of them seen just once. V lost 2 bases to trimming and J lost 2 bases, with 7 bases between them. The CDR3 loop spans 13 amino acids. Germline V gives CDR1 MDHEN, CDR2 SYDVKM. Sequencing input: naive CD4+ T cells from blood. This TCR was recovered from a woman between 18 and 29 years old in good health. The chain links TRBV28 to TRBJ2-7; D not resolved. The CDR3 reads CASSLPATYEQYF. In DNA, the CDR3 is TGTGCCAGCAGTTTACCCGCAACCTACGAGCAGTACTTC.